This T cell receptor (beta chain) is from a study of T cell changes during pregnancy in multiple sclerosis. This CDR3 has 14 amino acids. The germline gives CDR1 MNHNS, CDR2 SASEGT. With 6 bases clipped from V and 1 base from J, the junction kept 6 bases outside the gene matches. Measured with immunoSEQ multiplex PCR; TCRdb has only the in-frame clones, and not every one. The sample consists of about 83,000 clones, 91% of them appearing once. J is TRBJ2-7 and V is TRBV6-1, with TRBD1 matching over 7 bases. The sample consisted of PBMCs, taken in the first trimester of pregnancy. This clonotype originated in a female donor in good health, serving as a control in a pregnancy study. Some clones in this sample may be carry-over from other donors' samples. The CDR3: CASSRDRDSYEQYF. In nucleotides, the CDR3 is TGTGCCAGCAGCCGGGACAGAGATTCCTACGAGCAGTACTTC.